Listed below are T cell receptor beta chains from one sample, sequenced in a study of blood T cells in healthy people across ages. Each CDR3 protein gets one entry after TCRdb re-called the 5' RACE reads with MiXCR. This sample has 550,000 to 600,000 distinct CDR3 sequences; 27% occur once, and the top ten carry about 18%. Sequencing used blood. Source of these receptors: a woman in her 70s in good health. Each CDR3 is given with its conserved first and last residue. D genes are given only for firm matches. Expanded clones are given a class, and other clones once, few, many or no size at all.

J,V,size,D,CDR3,DNA
TRBJ2-3,TRBV7-2,few,TRBD2,CASSSRTSGEDTQYF,TGTGCCAGCAGCTCCCGGACTAGCGGGGAAGATACGCAGTATTTT
TRBJ2-5,TRBV9,.,.,CASSVGDQVKTQYF,TGTGCCAGCAGCGTAGGGGACCAGGTGAAGACCCAGTACTTC
TRBJ1-1,TRBV20-1,few,TRBD1,CGGTDNTEAFF,TGCGGGGGGACAGATAACACTGAAGCTTTCTTT
TRBJ1-2,TRBV5-1,.,.,CASSSGTSYGYTF,TGCGCCAGCAGCTCCGGGACTTCCTATGGCTACACCTTC
TRBJ1-4,TRBV9,few,.,CASSVGGVEEKLFF,TGTGCCAGCAGCGTAGGGGGGGTGGAGGAAAAACTGTTTTTT
TRBJ2-2,TRBV24-1,.,.,CATSGAANTGELFF,TGTGCCACCAGTGGGGCAGCGAACACCGGGGAGCTGTTTTTT
TRBJ2-3,TRBV6-5,.,.,CASSTQGWGTDTQYF,TGTGCCAGCAGTACCCAGGGATGGGGCACAGATACGCAGTATTTT
TRBJ2-3,TRBV3-1,few,.,CTSSQLSGSTDTQYF,TGTACCAGCAGCCAATTGTCGGGGAGCACAGATACGCAGTATTTT
TRBJ2-3,TRBV25-1,.,.,CASSGSQERHTDTQYF,TGTGCCAGCAGTGGTTCACAGGAACGGCACACAGATACGCAGTATTTT
TRBJ2-5,TRBV5-6,few,TRBD2,CAGSSTSGGQETQYF,TGTGCCGGCAGCTCGACTAGCGGGGGACAAGAGACCCAGTACTTC
TRBJ1-2,TRBV20-1,.,TRBD1,CSARDRDRVTYGYTF,TGCAGTGCTAGAGATCGCGACAGGGTGACCTATGGCTACACCTTC
TRBJ1-2,TRBV7-9,many,.,CASSPGGGNYGYTF,TGTGCCAGCAGCCCTGGCGGGGGGAACTATGGCTACACCTTC
TRBJ2-5,TRBV12-3/TRBV12-4,once,.,CASSLDLVQAEETQYF,TGTGCCAGCAGCCTAGATTTGGTGCAGGCTGAAGAGACCCAGTACTTC
TRBJ2-7,TRBV20-1,few,TRBD2,CSAAAGSGGAYEQYF,TGCAGTGCGGCGGCCGGTAGCGGGGGGGCCTACGAGCAGTACTTC
TRBJ2-5,TRBV6-2/TRBV6-3,few,TRBD2,CASSLRLAGETQYF,TGTGCCAGCAGTTTGCGACTAGCAGGGGAGACCCAGTACTTC
TRBJ2-6,TRBV7-6,.,.,CASSFPQGAGANVLTF,TGTGCCAGCAGCTTTCCCCAGGGCGCTGGGGCCAACGTCCTGACTTTC
TRBJ1-5,TRBV20-1,.,.,CSARDQNQPQHF,TGCAGTGCTAGAGATCAGAATCAGCCCCAGCATTTT
TRBJ1-1,TRBV11-3,few,.,CASSLQGLLNTEAFF,TGTGCCAGCAGCTTACAAGGACTGCTGAACACTGAAGCTTTCTTT
TRBJ2-6,TRBV7-6,few,TRBD1,CAGSSRTGTGGSGANVLTF,TGTGCCGGCAGCTCTAGGACCGGGACAGGGGGCTCTGGGGCCAACGTCCTGACTTTC
TRBJ2-5,TRBV7-2,.,.,CASSLATGYQETQYF,TGTGCCAGCAGCTTAGCAACAGGTTACCAAGAGACCCAGTACTTC
TRBJ1-1,TRBV7-9,few,.,CASSFRMTTGNTEAFF,TGTGCCAGCAGCTTCAGGATGACGACAGGGAACACTGAAGCTTTCTTT
TRBJ1-5,TRBV2,few,.,CASSEITAINQPQHF,TGTGCCAGCAGTGAAATCACAGCTATTAATCAGCCCCAGCATTTT
TRBJ1-2,TRBV5-1,few,.,CASSALVGVWDGYTF,TGCGCCAGCAGCGCCCTGGTCGGGGTCTGGGATGGCTACACCTTC
TRBJ2-7,TRBV7-9,few,.,CASSLVQGLGSYEQYF,TGTGCCAGCAGCTTAGTCCAGGGGCTAGGGTCCTACGAGCAGTACTTC
TRBJ2-5,TRBV2,.,.,CASKVNSQVF,TGTGCCAGCAAAGTGAACTCACAGGTCTTC
TRBJ1-1,TRBV6-5,many,.,CASRTGNTEAFF,TGTGCCAGCAGGACAGGGAACACTGAAGCTTTCTTT
TRBJ2-3,TRBV12-3/TRBV12-4,.,TRBD2,CASSHSGGPNTDTQYF,TGTGCCAGCAGCCATAGCGGGGGGCCTAACACAGATACGCAGTATTTT
TRBJ2-5,TRBV12-3/TRBV12-4,.,.,CASSFGSGPQETQYF,TGTGCCAGCAGTTTTGGGTCCGGGCCTCAAGAGACCCAGTACTTC
TRBJ2-1,TRBV11-2,.,TRBD2,CASSLGTRGGKFF,TGTGCCAGCAGCTTAGGGACTAGGGGTGGAAAGTTCTTC
TRBJ2-7,TRBV6-2/TRBV6-3,.,TRBD1,CASSSGTGGREQYF,TGTGCCAGCAGTTCCGGGACAGGGGGTCGGGAGCAGTACTTC
TRBJ2-1,TRBV20-1,.,TRBD2,CSARRILGLATYVNEQFF,TGCAGTGCTAGAAGAATTCTCGGACTAGCGACCTACGTGAATGAGCAGTTCTTC
TRBJ2-3,TRBV5-1,.,TRBD2,CASSLYTQTSATTDTQYF,TGCGCCAGCAGCTTATACACTCAGACTAGCGCGACCACAGATACGCAGTATTTT
TRBJ1-6,TRBV5-1,.,TRBD1,CASTRDRGQGSPLHF,TGCGCCAGCACCCGGGACAGGGGGCAAGGATCACCCCTCCACTTT
TRBJ1-4,TRBV3-1,few,.,CASSQVPREGKLFF,TGTGCCAGCAGCCAAGTCCCCCGAGAAGGAAAACTGTTTTTT
TRBJ1-1,TRBV7-2,.,.,CASSLLGTLNTEAFF,TGTGCCAGCAGCTTATTAGGCACACTGAACACTGAAGCTTTCTTT
TRBJ2-3,TRBV9,once,TRBD2,CASSGLAGADTQYF,TGTGCCAGCAGCGGGCTAGCGGGGGCCGATACGCAGTATTTT
TRBJ2-7,TRBV6-2/TRBV6-3,few,TRBD1,CASSDRGQEQYF,TGTGCCAGCTCTGACAGGGGGCAGGAGCAGTACTTC
TRBJ1-6,TRBV12-3/TRBV12-4,.,.,CASSPRGGAHSPLHF,TGTGCCAGCAGTCCACGGGGAGGTGCCCATTCACCCCTCCACTTT
TRBJ1-1,TRBV14,few,.,CASSQQGLGTEAFF,TGTGCCAGCAGCCAACAGGGGCTAGGAACTGAAGCTTTCTTT
TRBJ1-3,TRBV20-1,few,.,CSARDTLKGYSGNTIYF,TGCAGTGCTAGAGATACGTTGAAAGGGTACTCTGGAAACACCATATATTTT
TRBJ2-3,TRBV6-6,few,TRBD2,CASSYSGLAGTDTQYF,TGTGCCAGCAGTTACTCGGGACTAGCAGGCACAGATACGCAGTATTTT
TRBJ2-2,TRBV5-1,.,.,CASQLIGAANTGELFF,TGCGCCAGCCAGCTTATTGGGGCGGCGAACACCGGGGAGCTGTTTTTT
TRBJ2-5,TRBV5-1,few,.,CASSMDFETQYF,TGCGCCAGCAGCATGGACTTCGAGACCCAGTACTTC
TRBJ2-5,TRBV7-9,.,.,CASSTWTALQETQYF,TGTGCCAGCAGCACCTGGACAGCATTACAAGAGACCCAGTACTTC
TRBJ2-5,TRBV20-1,.,TRBD1,CSATPGTGGLETQYF,TGCAGTGCTACTCCCGGGACAGGGGGCTTAGAGACCCAGTACTTC
TRBJ1-4,TRBV6-1,.,TRBD1,CASSVTGGLMVDVELFF,TGTGCCAGCAGTGTGACAGGGGGCTTAATGGTTGATGTGGAACTGTTTTTT
TRBJ1-4,TRBV7-2,.,TRBD1,CDSSFNRGNEKLFF,TGTGACAGCAGCTTCAACAGGGGGAATGAAAAACTGTTTTTT
TRBJ1-3,TRBV20-1,few,.,CSALNSRALGGNTIYF,TGCAGTGCCTTAAACAGCAGGGCCCTCGGTGGAAACACCATATATTTT
TRBJ2-1,TRBV3-1,few,.,CASSPSDGYNEQFF,TGTGCCAGCAGCCCCTCTGACGGGTACAATGAGCAGTTCTTC
TRBJ2-3,TRBV5-1,few,TRBD1,CASSYGTGAQYF,TGCGCCAGCAGCTACGGGACAGGGGCGCAGTATTTT
TRBJ1-6,TRBV2,once,.,CASSADIPRGSPLHF,TGTGCCAGCAGCGCGGACATCCCAAGGGGGTCACCCCTCCACTTT
TRBJ2-1,TRBV20-1,.,TRBD2,CSASSSSGDSYNEQFF,TGCAGTGCTAGCTCTAGCAGCGGGGACTCCTACAATGAGCAGTTCTTC
TRBJ2-1,TRBV7-2,few,.,CASSVRTANEQFF,TGTGCCAGCAGCGTGCGGACAGCTAATGAGCAGTTCTTC
TRBJ2-4,TRBV7-9,many,TRBD1,CASSSSTGQNIQYF,TGTGCCAGCAGCTCTTCGACAGGGCAAAACATTCAGTACTTC